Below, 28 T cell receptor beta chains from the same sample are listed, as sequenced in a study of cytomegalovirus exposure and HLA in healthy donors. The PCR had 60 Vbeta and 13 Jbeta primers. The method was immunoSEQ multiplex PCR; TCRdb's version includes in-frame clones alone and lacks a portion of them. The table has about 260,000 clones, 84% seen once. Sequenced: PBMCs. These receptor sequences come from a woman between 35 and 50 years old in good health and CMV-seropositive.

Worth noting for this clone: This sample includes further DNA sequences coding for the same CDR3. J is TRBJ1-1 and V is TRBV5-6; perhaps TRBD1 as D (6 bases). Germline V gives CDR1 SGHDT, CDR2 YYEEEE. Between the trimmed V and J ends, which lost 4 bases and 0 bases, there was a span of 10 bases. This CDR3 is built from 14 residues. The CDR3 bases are TGTGCCAGCAGCCTCGACAGGCTGAACACTGAAGCTTTCTTT. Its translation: CASSLDRLNTEAFF.

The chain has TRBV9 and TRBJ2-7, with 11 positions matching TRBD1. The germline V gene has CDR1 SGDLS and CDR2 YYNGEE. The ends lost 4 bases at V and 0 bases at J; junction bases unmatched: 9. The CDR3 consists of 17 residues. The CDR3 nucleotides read TGTGCCAGCAGCCCATTCGGACAGGGGGCGGGCTCCTACGAGCAGTACTTC. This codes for CASSPFGQGAGSYEQYF.

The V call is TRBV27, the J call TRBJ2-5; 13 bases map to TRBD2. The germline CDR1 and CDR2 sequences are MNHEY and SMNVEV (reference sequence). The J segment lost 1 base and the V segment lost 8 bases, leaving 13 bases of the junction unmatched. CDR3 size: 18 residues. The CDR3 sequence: CASRREQLAGGPQETQYF. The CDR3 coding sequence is TGTGCCAGCCGCCGAGAACAACTAGCGGGAGGGCCCCAAGAGACCCAGTACTTC.

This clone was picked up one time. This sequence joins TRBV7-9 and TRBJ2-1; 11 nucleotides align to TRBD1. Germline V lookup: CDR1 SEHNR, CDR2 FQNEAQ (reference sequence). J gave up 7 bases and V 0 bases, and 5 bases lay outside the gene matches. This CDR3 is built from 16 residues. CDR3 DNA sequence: TGTGCCAGCAGCTTAGCAGGTGGGACAGGGGGTAATGAGCAGTTCTTC. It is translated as CASSLAGGTGGNEQFF.

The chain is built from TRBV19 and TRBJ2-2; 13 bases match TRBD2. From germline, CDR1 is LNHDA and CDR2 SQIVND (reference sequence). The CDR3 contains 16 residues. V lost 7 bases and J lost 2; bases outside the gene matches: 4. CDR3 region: CASTRLAGGNTGELFF. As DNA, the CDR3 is TGTGCCAGTACCCGACTAGCGGGAGGTAACACCGGGGAGCTGTTTTTT.

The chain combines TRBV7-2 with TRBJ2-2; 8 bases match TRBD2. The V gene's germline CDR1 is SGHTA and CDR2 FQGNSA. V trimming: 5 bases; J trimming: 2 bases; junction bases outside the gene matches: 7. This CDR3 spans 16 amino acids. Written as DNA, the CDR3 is TGTGCCAGCAGCCAACGTAGCGGGACCAACACCGGGGAGCTGTTTTTT. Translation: CASSQRSGTNTGELFF.

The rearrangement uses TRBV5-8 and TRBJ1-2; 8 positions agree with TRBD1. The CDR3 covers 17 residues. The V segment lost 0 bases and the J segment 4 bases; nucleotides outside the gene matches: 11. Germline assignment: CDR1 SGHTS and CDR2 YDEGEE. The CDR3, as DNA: TGTGCCAGCAGCTTGGCACTTTGGACAGGGTCTACCTATGGCTACACCTTC. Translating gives CASSLALWTGSTYGYTF.

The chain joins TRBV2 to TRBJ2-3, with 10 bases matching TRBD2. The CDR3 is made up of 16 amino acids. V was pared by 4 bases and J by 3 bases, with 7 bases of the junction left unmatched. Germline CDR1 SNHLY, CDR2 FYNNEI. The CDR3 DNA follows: TGTGCCAGCAGTGCCACTAGCGGGACAGGAACAGATACGCAGTATTTT. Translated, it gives CASSATSGTGTDTQYF.

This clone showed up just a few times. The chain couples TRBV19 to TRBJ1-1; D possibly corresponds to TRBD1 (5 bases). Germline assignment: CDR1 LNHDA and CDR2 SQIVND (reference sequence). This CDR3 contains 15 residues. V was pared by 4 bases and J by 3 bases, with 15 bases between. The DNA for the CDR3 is TGTGCCAGTAGTACCAACCAGCTAGGGGACACTGAAGCTTTCTTT. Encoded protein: CASSTNQLGDTEAFF.

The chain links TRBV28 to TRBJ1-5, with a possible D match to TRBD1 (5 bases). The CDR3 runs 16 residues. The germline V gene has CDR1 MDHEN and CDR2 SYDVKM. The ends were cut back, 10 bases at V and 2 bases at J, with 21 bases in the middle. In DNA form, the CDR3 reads TGTGCCACCAACAATAGGGGCGCCCCGGGCAATCAGCCCCAGCATTTT. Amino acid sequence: CATNNRGAPGNQPQHF.

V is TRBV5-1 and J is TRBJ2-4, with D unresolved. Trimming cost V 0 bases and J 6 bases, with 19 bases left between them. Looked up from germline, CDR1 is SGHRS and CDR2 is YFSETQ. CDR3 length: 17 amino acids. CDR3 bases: TGCGCCAGCAGCTTGGGCGGAGACCGGTATATGGGAAACATTCAGTACTTC. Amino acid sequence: CASSLGGDRYMGNIQYF.

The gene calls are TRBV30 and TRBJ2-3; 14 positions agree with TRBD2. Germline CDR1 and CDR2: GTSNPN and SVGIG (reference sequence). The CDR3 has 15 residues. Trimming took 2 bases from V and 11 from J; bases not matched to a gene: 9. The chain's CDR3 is CAWSLGLAGGEGQYF. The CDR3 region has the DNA TGTGCCTGGAGTCTCGGACTAGCGGGGGGAGAAGGGCAGTATTTT.

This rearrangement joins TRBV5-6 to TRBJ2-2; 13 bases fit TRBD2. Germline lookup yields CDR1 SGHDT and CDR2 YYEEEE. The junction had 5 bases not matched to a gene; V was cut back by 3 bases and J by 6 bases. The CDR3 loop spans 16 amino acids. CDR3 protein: CASSSPGLAGPGELFF. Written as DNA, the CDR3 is TGTGCCAGCAGCTCCCCGGGACTAGCGGGACCCGGGGAGCTGTTTTTT.

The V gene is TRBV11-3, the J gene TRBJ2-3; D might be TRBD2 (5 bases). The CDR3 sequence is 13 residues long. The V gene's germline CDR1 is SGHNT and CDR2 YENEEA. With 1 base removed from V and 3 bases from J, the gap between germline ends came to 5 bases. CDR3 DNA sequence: TGTGCCAGCAGCTTAGCGGGGACAGATACGCAGTATTTT. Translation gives CASSLAGTDTQYF.

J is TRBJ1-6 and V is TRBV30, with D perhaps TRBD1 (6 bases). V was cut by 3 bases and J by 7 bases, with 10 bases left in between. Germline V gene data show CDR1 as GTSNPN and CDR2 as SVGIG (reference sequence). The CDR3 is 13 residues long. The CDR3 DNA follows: TGTGCCTGGAGGGACAGAGGCAATTCACCCCTCCACTTT. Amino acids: CAWRDRGNSPLHF.

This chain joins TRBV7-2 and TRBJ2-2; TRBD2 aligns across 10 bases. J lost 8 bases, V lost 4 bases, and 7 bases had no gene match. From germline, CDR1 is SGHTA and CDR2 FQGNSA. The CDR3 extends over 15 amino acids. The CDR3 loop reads CASSSLAGLGGELFF. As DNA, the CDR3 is TGTGCCAGCAGCTCACTAGCGGGGTTGGGGGGGGAGCTGTTTTTT.

CDR3 sequence reads: CASSSLGLAGSEQYF. The CDR3 DNA reads as TGTGCCAGCAGCTCCCTCGGACTAGCGGGGAGTGAGCAGTACTTC. J is TRBJ2-7 and V is TRBV7-2, with TRBD2 matching over 12 bases. Per germline, CDR1 SGHTA and CDR2 FQGNSA. The CDR3 extends over 15 amino acids. The V segment lost 4 bases and the J segment 7 bases; nucleotides outside the gene matches: 8.

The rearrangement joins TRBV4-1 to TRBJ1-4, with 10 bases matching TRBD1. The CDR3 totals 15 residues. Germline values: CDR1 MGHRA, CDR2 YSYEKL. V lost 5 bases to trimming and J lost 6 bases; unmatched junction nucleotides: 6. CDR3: CASSDPGTGDEKLFF. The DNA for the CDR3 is TGCGCCAGCAGCGATCCCGGGACAGGGGATGAAAAACTGTTTTTT.

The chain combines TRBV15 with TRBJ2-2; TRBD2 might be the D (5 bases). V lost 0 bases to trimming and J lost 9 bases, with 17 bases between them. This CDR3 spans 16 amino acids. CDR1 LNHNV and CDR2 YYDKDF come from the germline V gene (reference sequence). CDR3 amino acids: CATSRDFGVGSRELFF. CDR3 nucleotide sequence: TGTGCCACCAGCAGAGATTTCGGGGTCGGTTCCAGGGAGCTGTTTTTT.

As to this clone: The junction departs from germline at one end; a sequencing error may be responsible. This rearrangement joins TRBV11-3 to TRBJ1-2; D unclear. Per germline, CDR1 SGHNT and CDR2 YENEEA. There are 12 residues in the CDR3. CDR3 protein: CASSSEDGPISF. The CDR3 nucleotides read TGTGCCAGCAGCTCGGAGGACGGTCCGATATCCTTC.

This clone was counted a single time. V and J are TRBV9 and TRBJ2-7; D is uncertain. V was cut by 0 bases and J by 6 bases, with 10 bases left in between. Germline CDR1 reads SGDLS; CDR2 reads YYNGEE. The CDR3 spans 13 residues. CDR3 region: CASSVVEKSEQYF. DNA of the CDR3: TGTGCCAGCAGCGTAGTGGAGAAGAGCGAGCAGTACTTC.

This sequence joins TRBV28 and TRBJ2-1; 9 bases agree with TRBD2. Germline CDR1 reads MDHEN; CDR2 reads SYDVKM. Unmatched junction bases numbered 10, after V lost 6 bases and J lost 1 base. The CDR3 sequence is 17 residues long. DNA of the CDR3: TGTGCCAGCAGCCAGCTACAGACTAGCGGATCCTACAATGAGCAGTTCTTC. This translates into CASSQLQTSGSYNEQFF.

The CDR3 loop is CASSLEAGSGPGWEQFF. CDR3 nucleotide sequence: TGTGCCAGCAGCCTAGAGGCCGGGAGCGGGCCGGGATGGGAGCAGTTCTTC. The rearrangement links TRBV7-6 to TRBJ2-1; D is perhaps TRBD2 (6 bases). V lost 5 bases and J 10 bases, leaving 27 bases between the germline ends. The CDR3 length is 17 residues. Germline V gene sequence: CDR1 SGHVS, CDR2 FNYEAQ.

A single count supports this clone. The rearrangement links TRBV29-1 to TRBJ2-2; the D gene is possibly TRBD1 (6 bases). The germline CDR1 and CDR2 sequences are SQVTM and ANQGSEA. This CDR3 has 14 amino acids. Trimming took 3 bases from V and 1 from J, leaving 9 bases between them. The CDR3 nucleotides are TGCAGCGTTGATGGGGGCTTGAACACCGGGGAGCTGTTTTTT. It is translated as CSVDGGLNTGELFF.

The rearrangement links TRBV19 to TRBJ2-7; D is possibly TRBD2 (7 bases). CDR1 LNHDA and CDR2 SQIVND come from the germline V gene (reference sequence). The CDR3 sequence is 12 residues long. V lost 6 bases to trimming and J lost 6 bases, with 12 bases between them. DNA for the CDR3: TGTGCCAGTAGCCCTGCGGGGGCCGAGCAGTACTTC. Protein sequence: CASSPAGAEQYF.

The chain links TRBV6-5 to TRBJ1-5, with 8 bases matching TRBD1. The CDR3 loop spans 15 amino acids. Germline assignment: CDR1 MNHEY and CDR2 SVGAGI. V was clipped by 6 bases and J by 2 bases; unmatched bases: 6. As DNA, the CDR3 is TGTGCCAGCAGCTCGACAGGGGTCGGCAATCAGCCCCAGCATTTT. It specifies CASSSTGVGNQPQHF.

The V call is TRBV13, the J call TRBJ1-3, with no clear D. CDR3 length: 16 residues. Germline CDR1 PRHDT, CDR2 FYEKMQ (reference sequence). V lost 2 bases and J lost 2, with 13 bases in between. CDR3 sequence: CASSLSLWEAGNTIYF. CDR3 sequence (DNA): TGTGCCAGCAGCTTAAGTTTGTGGGAGGCTGGAAACACCATATATTTT.

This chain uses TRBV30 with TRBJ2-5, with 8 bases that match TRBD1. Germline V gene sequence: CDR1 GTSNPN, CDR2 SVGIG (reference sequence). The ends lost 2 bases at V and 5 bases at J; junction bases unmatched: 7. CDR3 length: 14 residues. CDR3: CAWSWTGSGETQYF. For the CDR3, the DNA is TGTGCCTGGAGTTGGACAGGGAGTGGGGAGACCCAGTACTTC.